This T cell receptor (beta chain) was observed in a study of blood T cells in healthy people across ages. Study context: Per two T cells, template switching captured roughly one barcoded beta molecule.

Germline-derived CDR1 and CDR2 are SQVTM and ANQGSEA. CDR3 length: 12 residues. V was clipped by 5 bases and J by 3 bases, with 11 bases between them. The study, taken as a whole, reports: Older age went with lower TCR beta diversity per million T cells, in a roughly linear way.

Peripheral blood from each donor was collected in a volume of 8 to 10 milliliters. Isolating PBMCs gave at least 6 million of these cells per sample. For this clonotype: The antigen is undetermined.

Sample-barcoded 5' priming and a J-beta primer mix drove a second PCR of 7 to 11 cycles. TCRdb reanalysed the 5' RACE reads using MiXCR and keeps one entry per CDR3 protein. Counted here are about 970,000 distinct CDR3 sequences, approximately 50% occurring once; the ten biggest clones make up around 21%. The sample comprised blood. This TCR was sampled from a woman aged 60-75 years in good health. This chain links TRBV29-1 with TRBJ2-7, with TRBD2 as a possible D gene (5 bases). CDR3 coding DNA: TGCAGCGTTACCCACGGGAACTACGAGCAGTACTTC. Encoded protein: CSVTHGNYEQYF.